This TCR beta chain was observed in a study of cytotoxic CD8 clonotypes in ibrutinib-treated CLL. Overall study: Partial responses totalled about 25 and complete responses 2; after median approximately 6 years, approximately 15 remained remitted and roughly twelve progressed. Study outcomes and limitations: The study found baseline clonality above age-matched healthy donors, tracking circulating CD8+ T-cell counts. Increased clonality at ibrutinib response gave way to a return toward baseline at progression.

This CDR3 has 17 amino acids. V gave up 0 bases and J gave up 5 bases, with 16 bases separating them. Germline V CDR1 and CDR2: LGHNA, YSLEER. This table comes from immunoSEQ multiplex PCR, and its TCRdb copy is limited to in-frame clones, with some not included. The table includes about 130,000 clones, 80% to 90% detected once. About this clone itself: What it binds is unknown.

The receptor was derived from a human donor with chronic lymphocytic leukemia. The V and J genes are TRBV4-3 and TRBJ2-2; D possibly uses TRBD1 or TRBD2 (6 bases each). Sequencing was performed on PBMCs, taken after 24 months of ibrutinib treatment. In DNA, the CDR3 is TGCGCCAGCAGCCAAGACCGGGGGCCAAGGCGGACCGGGGAGCTGTTTTTT. This sequence encodes CASSQDRGPRRTGELFF.